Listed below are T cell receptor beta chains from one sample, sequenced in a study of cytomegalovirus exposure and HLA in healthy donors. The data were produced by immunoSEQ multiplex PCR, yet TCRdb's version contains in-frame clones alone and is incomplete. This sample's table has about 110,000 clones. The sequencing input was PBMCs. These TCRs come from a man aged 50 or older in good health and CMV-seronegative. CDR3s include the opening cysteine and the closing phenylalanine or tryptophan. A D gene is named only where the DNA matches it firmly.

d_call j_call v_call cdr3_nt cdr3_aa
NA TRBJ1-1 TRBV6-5 TGTGCCAGCAGCCCCCCGACAGGCGGTCACGGTGAAGCTTTCTTT CASSPPTGGHGEAFF
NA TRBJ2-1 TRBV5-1 TGCGCCAGCAGCTTCCAGGGCGGTTACAATGAGCAGTTCTTC CASSFQGGYNEQFF
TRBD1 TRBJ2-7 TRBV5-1 TGCGCCAGCAGCCGGGACAGGGCCTCCTACGAGCAGTACTTC CASSRDRASYEQYF
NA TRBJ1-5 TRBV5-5 TGTGCCAGCAGCCCGGAGGACAGCTTCAATCAGCCCCAGCATTTT CASSPEDSFNQPQHF
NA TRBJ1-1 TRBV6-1 TGTGCCAGCAGTGAGCGAGGGCCAGTCACTGAAGCTTTCTTT CASSERGPVTEAFF
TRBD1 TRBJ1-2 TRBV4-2 TGTGCCAGCAGCCAAAAGGAGGGGCCAGGGGGTTTCGGGAACTATGGCTACACCTTC CASSQKEGPGGFGNYGYTF
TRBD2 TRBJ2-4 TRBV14 TGTGCCAGCAGCCACCTAGCGGGAGGGGCCAAAAACATTCAGTACTTC CASSHLAGGAKNIQYF
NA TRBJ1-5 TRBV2 TGTGCCAGCAGCGAGGGTGAAAAAAGCAATCAGCCCCAGCATTTT CASSEGEKSNQPQHF
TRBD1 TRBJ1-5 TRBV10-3 TGTGCCATCAGAGTTTCCGACAGGGGGTTCTCCTATAGCAATCAGCCCCAGCATTTT CAIRVSDRGFSYSNQPQHF
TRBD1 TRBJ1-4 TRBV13 TGTGCCAGCAGCCTTAGAGGGGGCGGAAAACTGTTTTTT CASSLRGGGKLFF
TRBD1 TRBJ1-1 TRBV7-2 TGTGCCAGCAGCCCCCGACAGGGTCTCATGAACACTGAAGCTTTCTTT CASSPRQGLMNTEAFF
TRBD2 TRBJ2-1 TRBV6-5 TGTGCCAGCAGCTCCGGACTAGCGGGGGACAATGAGCAGTTCTTC CASSSGLAGDNEQFF
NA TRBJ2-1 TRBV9 TGTGCCAGCAGCGGTGGGGCCTACGTGTCAGATGAGCAGTTCTTC CASSGGAYVSDEQFF